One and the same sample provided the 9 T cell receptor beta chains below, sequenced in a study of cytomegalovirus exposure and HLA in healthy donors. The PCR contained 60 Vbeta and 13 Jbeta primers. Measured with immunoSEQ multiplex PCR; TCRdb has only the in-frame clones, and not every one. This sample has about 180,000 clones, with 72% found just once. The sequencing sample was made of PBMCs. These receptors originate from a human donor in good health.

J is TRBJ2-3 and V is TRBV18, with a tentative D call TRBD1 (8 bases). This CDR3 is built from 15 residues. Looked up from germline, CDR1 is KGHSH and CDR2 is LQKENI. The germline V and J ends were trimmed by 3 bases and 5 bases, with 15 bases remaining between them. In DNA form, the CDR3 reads TGTGCCAGCTCACCTGGACAGGGAGGGAAAGATACGCAGTATTTT. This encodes CASSPGQGGKDTQYF.

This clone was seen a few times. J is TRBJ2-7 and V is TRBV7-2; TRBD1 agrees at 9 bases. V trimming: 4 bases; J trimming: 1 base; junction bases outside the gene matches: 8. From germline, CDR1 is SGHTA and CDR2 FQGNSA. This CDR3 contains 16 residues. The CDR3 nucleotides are TGTGCCAGCAGCTCCCAGGGACAGGGTATGTCCTACGAGCAGTACTTC. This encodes CASSSQGQGMSYEQYF.

For the CDR3, the DNA is TGTGCCATCAGTGAGGGACAGGGTACCCCCTCTGGAAACACCATATATTTT. Translated: CAISEGQGTPSGNTIYF. The chain employs TRBV10-3 and TRBJ1-3; 8 bases match TRBD1. The length of the CDR3 is 17 residues. V shed 2 bases and J 0 bases; nucleotides not matched to a gene: 6. Germline V gives CDR1 ENHRY, CDR2 SYGVKD.

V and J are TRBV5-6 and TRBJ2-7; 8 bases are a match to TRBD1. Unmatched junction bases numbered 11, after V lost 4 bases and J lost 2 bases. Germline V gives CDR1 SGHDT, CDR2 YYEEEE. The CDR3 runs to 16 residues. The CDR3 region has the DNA TGTGCCAGCAGCCCAGGGACAGGCGCCGCCCCCTACGAGCAGTACTTC. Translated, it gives CASSPGTGAAPYEQYF.

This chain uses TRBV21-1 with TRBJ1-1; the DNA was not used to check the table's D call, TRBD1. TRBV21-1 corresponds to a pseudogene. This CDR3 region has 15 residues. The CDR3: CASSKGGRGNTEAFF. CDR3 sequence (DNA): TGTGCCAGCAGCAAAGGAGGCAGGGGAAACACTGAAGCTTTCTTT.

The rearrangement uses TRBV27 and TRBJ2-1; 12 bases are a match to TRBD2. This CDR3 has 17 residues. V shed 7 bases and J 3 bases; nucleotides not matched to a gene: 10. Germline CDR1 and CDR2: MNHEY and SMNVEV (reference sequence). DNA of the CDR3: TGTGCCAGCACCTTACTGACTAGCGGGGGACACTACAATGAGCAGTTCTTC. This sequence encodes CASTLLTSGGHYNEQFF.

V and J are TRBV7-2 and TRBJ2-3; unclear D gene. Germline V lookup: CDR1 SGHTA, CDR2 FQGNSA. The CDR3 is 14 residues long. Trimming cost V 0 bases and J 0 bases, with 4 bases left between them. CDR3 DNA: TGTGCCAGCAGCTTAGCGCGCAGCACAGATACGCAGTATTTT. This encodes CASSLARSTDTQYF.

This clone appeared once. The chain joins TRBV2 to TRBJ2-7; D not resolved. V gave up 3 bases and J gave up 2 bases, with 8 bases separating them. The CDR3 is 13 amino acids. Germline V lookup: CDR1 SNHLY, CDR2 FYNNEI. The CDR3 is CASSDGQAYEQYF. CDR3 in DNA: TGTGCCAGCAGTGATGGGCAGGCCTACGAGCAGTACTTC.

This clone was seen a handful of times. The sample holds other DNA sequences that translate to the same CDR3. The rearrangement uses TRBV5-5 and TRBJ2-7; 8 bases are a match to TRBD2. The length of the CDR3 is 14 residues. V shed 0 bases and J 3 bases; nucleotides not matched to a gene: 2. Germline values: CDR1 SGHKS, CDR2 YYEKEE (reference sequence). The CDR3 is CASSLGGGIYEQYF. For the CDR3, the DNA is TGTGCCAGCAGCTTGGGCGGGGGGATCTACGAGCAGTACTTC.